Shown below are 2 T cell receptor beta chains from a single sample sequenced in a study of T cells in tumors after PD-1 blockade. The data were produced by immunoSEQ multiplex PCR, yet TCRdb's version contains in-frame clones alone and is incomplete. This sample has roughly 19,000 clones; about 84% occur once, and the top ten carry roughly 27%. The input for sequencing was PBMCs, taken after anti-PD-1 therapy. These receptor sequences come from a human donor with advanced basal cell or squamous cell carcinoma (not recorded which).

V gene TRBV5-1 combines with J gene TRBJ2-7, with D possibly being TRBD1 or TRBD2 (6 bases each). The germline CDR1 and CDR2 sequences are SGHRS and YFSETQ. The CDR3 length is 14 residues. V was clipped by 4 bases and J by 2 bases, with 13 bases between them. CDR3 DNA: TGCGCCAGCAGCATTAGGGGGGACCCCTACGAGCAGTACTTC. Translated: CASSIRGDPYEQYF.

The CDR3 reads CASSGPSGGTNTGELFF. The CDR3, as DNA: TGTGCCAGCAGCGGGCCCAGCGGGGGGACGAACACCGGGGAGCTGTTTTTT. This chain joins TRBV7-3 and TRBJ2-2, with 9 bases aligning to TRBD2. The CDR3 covers 17 residues. Germline trimming cut 5 bases from V and 0 bases from J; bases unmatched to any gene: 7. Per the germline V gene, CDR1 is SGHTA and CDR2 is FQGTGA.